This entry lists 20 T cell receptor beta chains sequenced from one sample in a study of blood T cell repertoires in COVID-19. Sequencing used immunoSEQ multiplex PCR; TCRdb keeps in-frame clones, though not all of them. The table records some 130,000 clones, around 80% of them present only once. Source material: peripheral blood. The receptors come from a man between 60 and 70 years old with acute or convalescent COVID-19.

This clone was seen once. This sequence joins TRBV25-1 and TRBJ2-1; D might be TRBD2 (7 bases). The V and J ends lost 6 bases and 2 bases respectively, with 11 bases between them. Looked up from germline, CDR1 is MGHDK and CDR2 is SYGVNS. This CDR3 has 14 amino acids. CDR3: CASRGGGPYNEQFF. CDR3 bases: TGTGCCAGCAGAGGCGGGGGCCCCTACAATGAGCAGTTCTTC.

This clone was picked up many times. The chain recombines TRBV6-5 with TRBJ1-2, with D possibly TRBD1 on 5 matching bases. Germline V lookup: CDR1 MNHEY, CDR2 SVGAGI. V lost 10 bases and J 2 bases, leaving 14 bases between the germline ends. The CDR3 sequence is 13 residues long. CDR3 sequence (DNA): TGTGCCACCCGACAGACACAAAACTATGGCTACACCTTC. This encodes CATRQTQNYGYTF.

V is TRBV6-5 and J is TRBJ1-2, with a weak D call TRBD1 (6 bases). Trimming took off 4 bases at V and 6 bases at J, with 12 bases between the two ends. Germline V CDR1 and CDR2: MNHEY, SVGAGI. The CDR3 spans 13 residues. This CDR3 reads CASSSTGFDGYTF. The CDR3 DNA is TGTGCCAGCAGTTCAACAGGGTTCGATGGCTACACCTTC.

V gene TRBV29-1 combines with J gene TRBJ2-5, with TRBD1 matching over 9 bases. CDR3 size: 15 residues. Germline loops: CDR1 SQVTM, CDR2 ANQGSEA. Unmatched junction bases numbered 9, after V lost 6 bases and J lost 1 base. The CDR3 reads CSVPGGTGTQETQYF. For the CDR3, the DNA is TGCAGCGTCCCCGGAGGGACAGGGACCCAAGAGACCCAGTACTTC.

This chain links TRBV30 with TRBJ2-7; D is unclear. The CDR3 sequence is 13 residues long. With 2 bases removed from V and 4 bases from J, the gap between germline ends came to 12 bases. Looked up from germline, CDR1 is GTSNPN and CDR2 is SVGIG (reference sequence). CDR3 amino acids: CAWSPPGVYEQYF. Written as DNA, the CDR3 is TGTGCCTGGAGTCCTCCAGGCGTATACGAGCAGTACTTC.

V and J are TRBV22-1 and TRBJ1-6. TRBV22-1 is tagged as a pseudogene. The CDR3 consists of 15 residues. The CDR3 protein is CPGSAREENNSPLHF. Here the CDR3 DNA reads TGTCCTGGGAGCGCCCGAGAGGAGAATAATTCACCCCTCCACTTT.

The chain links TRBV24-1 to TRBJ2-1, with 15 bases identical to TRBD2. The germline V gene has CDR1 KGHDR and CDR2 SFDVKD. The CDR3 runs 19 residues. J gave up 3 bases and V 4 bases, and 9 bases lay outside the gene matches. The CDR3 spells CATSESTGTSGRNYNEQFF. The DNA for the CDR3 is TGTGCCACCAGTGAGTCGACGGGGACTAGCGGGAGGAACTACAATGAGCAGTTCTTC.

The chain couples TRBV7-2 to TRBJ1-3; unclear D gene. The CDR3 has 12 residues. V was pared by 5 bases and J by 4 bases, with 6 bases between. CDR1 is SGHTA, CDR2 FQGNSA, per germline. CDR3 nucleotide sequence: TGTGCCAGCAGCCCCCTGGGAAACACCATATATTTT. Its translation is CASSPLGNTIYF.

This chain links TRBV6-5 with TRBJ1-2; 7 bases map to TRBD1. Germline-derived CDR1 and CDR2 are MNHEY and SVGAGI. J gave up 4 bases and V 6 bases, and 11 bases lay outside the gene matches. This CDR3 has 15 residues. CDR3 amino acids: CASRSTGKGSYGYTF. In nucleotides, the CDR3 is TGTGCCAGCAGGTCGACAGGGAAAGGGAGCTATGGCTACACCTTC.

The CDR3 nucleotides are TGCGCCAGCAGCCAAGCGGACAGGGGGCCGCCCTACGAGCAGTACTTC. Its translation is CASSQADRGPPYEQYF. J is TRBJ2-7 and V is TRBV4-1; 11 nucleotides match TRBD1. The germline V gene has CDR1 MGHRA and CDR2 YSYEKL. CDR3 length: 16 amino acids. V shed 1 base and J 2 bases; nucleotides not matched to a gene: 4.

This clone is a singleton in its sample. The chain recombines TRBV2 with TRBJ2-1, with TRBD2 matching 10 bases. The CDR3 contains 16 residues. V lost 2 bases to trimming and J lost 3 bases; unmatched junction nucleotides: 4. CDR1 is SNHLY and CDR2 is FYNNEI in the germline V gene. The CDR3 is CASSERASGSYNEQFF. CDR3 nucleotides: TGTGCCAGCAGTGAAAGGGCTAGCGGGAGCTACAATGAGCAGTTCTTC.

This clone showed up just once. The V gene is TRBV18, the J gene TRBJ2-5; D is ambiguous. Per the germline V gene, CDR1 is KGHSH and CDR2 is LQKENI. V was trimmed by 6 bases and J by 2 bases, leaving 10 bases between them. The CDR3 is 13 amino acids. CDR3 sequence: CASSLARQETQYF. DNA for the CDR3: TGTGCCAGCTCCCTCGCCAGACAAGAGACCCAGTACTTC. Drawing the rest from reference TRBV18 and TRBJ2-5, the complete variable domain is NAGVMQNPRHLVRRRGQEARLRCSPMKGHSHVYWYRQLPEEGLKFMVYLQKENIIDESGMPKERFSAEFPKEGPSILRIQQVVRGDSAAYFCASSLARQETQYFGPGTRLLVL.

The chain has TRBV30 and TRBJ1-5; no clear D. V was clipped by 0 bases and J by 7 bases, with 10 bases between them. The germline V gene encodes CDR1 GTSNPN and CDR2 SVGIG (reference sequence). This CDR3 has 13 residues. The CDR3 DNA reads as TGTGCCTGGAGTGTACAGTTAGGACAGCCCCAGCATTTT. This translates into CAWSVQLGQPQHF.

The chain uses TRBV24-1 and TRBJ1-2; 7 bases map to TRBD1. The CDR3 spans 14 residues. Germline-derived CDR1 and CDR2 are KGHDR and SFDVKD. The junction had 5 bases not matched to a gene; V was cut back by 5 bases and J by 3 bases. The CDR3 DNA follows: TGTGCCACCAGTGGACAGGGCAGTCACTATGGCTACACCTTC. This codes for CATSGQGSHYGYTF.

The gene calls are TRBV5-8 and TRBJ1-2; 9 bases agree with TRBD1. Trimming took 4 bases from V and 4 from J; bases not matched to a gene: 5. Germline values: CDR1 SGHTS, CDR2 YDEGEE. The CDR3 runs to 14 residues. CDR3 protein: CASSRGQGVYGYTF. The CDR3 DNA reads as TGTGCCAGCAGCCGGGGACAGGGCGTCTATGGCTACACCTTC.

This clone was detected once. This rearrangement joins TRBV2 to TRBJ1-6, with a possible D match to TRBD1 (5 bases). V was pared by 4 bases and J by 7 bases, with 20 bases between. This CDR3 region has 17 residues. Germline CDR1 and CDR2: SNHLY and FYNNEI. The CDR3 region has the DNA TGTGCCAGCAGTGCCTGGGACCTTAACGGGAGAAATTCACCCCTCCACTTT. Translation: CASSAWDLNGRNSPLHF. The full variable domain, rest sourced from reference TRBV2 and TRBJ1-6, is EPEVTQTPSHQVTQMGQEVILRCVPISNHLYFYWYRQILGQKVEFLVSFYNNEISEKSEIFDDQFSVERPDGSNFTLKIRSTKLEDSAMYFCASSAWDLNGRNSPLHFGNGTRLTVT.

The V gene is TRBV7-9, the J gene TRBJ2-3; 7 nucleotides line up with TRBD2. The germline gives CDR1 SEHNR, CDR2 FQNEAQ (reference sequence). The CDR3 spans 15 residues. After removal of 4 bases from V and 2 bases from J, the junction contained 6 bases not matched to a gene. CDR3 amino acids: CASSSAGLSTDTQYF. In DNA form, the CDR3 reads TGTGCCAGCAGCTCAGCGGGACTATCCACAGATACGCAGTATTTT.

V usage is TRBV19 and J usage is TRBJ2-1; possible D gene TRBD2, 6 bases. In germline, CDR1 is LNHDA, CDR2 SQIVND (reference sequence). Trimming pared 4 bases from V and 7 bases from J, leaving 17 bases between. This CDR3 has 15 residues. CDR3 nucleotides: TGTGCCAGTAGTAGTGGAGGGAACAGTTGGAATGAGCAGTTCTTC. Protein: CASSSGGNSWNEQFF.

This clone was seen once. The gene calls are TRBV5-1 and TRBJ2-3; weak D call: TRBD1 (6 bases). V lost 4 bases and J 3 bases, leaving 15 bases between the germline ends. This CDR3 region has 15 residues. Germline V lookup: CDR1 SGHRS, CDR2 YFSETQ. DNA for the CDR3: TGCGCCAGCAGCGACACAGGGTCGAGAACAGATACGCAGTATTTT. Protein product: CASSDTGSRTDTQYF.

The genes are TRBV5-6 and TRBJ1-2; 7 bases align to TRBD1. Germline V gene sequence: CDR1 SGHDT, CDR2 YYEEEE. J lost 8 bases, V lost 1 base, and 5 bases had no gene match. The CDR3 has 13 amino acids. The CDR3 region has the DNA TGTGCCAGCAGCTTGAGGGGGCCGGGAGGCTACACCTTC. Protein sequence: CASSLRGPGGYTF. The variable domain in full, completed from reference TRBV5-6 and TRBJ1-2, reads DAGVTQSPTHLIKTRGQQVTLRCSPKSGHDTVSWYQQALGQGPQFIFQYYEEEERQRGNFPDRFSGHQFPNYSSELNVNALLLGDSALYLCASSLRGPGGYTFGSGTRLTVV.